These 27 T cell receptor beta chains were sequenced from one sample in a study of T cell responses to AZD1222 COVID-19 vaccine (dated by TCRdb to the early 2020s). What this sample's time point label stands for: about 28 days (+/-7) after the second vaccine dose. Library creation used the immunoSEQ multiplex PCR assay. TCRdb holds this immuneACCESS table with in-frame rearrangements only. Some clones are missing; in checked studies, unresolved V genes explain under half, and the rest has no known cause. Within this sample are more than 95,000 clones, with nearly 90% of them counted one time only. About 40% of the sample is held by the ten biggest clonotypes. The input for sequencing was peripheral blood, taken 28 days after the second AZD1222 dose. The receptors come from an adult who received the AZD1222 COVID-19 vaccine.

This chain connects TRBV7-8 to TRBJ2-3; D might be TRBD2 (6 bases). This CDR3 has 14 amino acids. CDR1 is SGHVS and CDR2 is FQNEAQ in the germline V gene. Trimming stripped 5 bases from V and 4 bases from J, with 13 bases between. CDR3 coding DNA: TGTGCCAGCAGCAGCCAAAGACTAGCAGATACGCAGTATTTT. This codes for CASSSQRLADTQYF. Full variable domain (missing parts from reference TRBV7-8 and TRBJ2-3): GAGVSQSPRYKVAKRGQDVALRCDPISGHVSLFWYQQALGQGPEFLTYFQNEAQLDKSGLPSDRFFAERPEGSVSTLKIQRTQQEDSAVYLCASSSQRLADTQYFGPGTRLTVL.

The table lists this clone with a count of one. The V and J genes are TRBV11-2 and TRBJ1-2; no clear D gene. The CDR3 sequence is 14 residues long. V was clipped by 4 bases and J by 4 bases, with 13 bases between them. The V gene's germline CDR1 is SGHAT and CDR2 FQNNGV. The CDR3 sequence: CASSSSTNPYGYTF. Written as DNA, the CDR3 is TGTGCCAGCAGCTCGTCGACAAACCCCTATGGCTACACCTTC. Combining the CDR3 with reference TRBV11-2 and TRBJ1-2 gives the whole variable domain EAGVAQSPRYKIIEKRQSVAFWCNPISGHATLYWYQQILGQGPKLLIQFQNNGVVDDSQLPKDRFSAERLKGVDSTLKIQPAKLEDSAVYLCASSSSTNPYGYTFGSGTRLTVV.

This chain joins TRBV5-1 and TRBJ1-5; TRBD1 agrees at 7 bases. Germline V gene sequence: CDR1 SGHRS, CDR2 YFSETQ. Trimming removed 0 bases from V and 4 bases from J; junction bases left unmatched: 4. The CDR3 totals 15 residues. Written as DNA, the CDR3 is TGCGCCAGCAGCTTGGGGGGGACAGTTAATCAGCCCCAGCATTTT. Its protein product is CASSLGGTVNQPQHF.

This clone has only one observation. This chain connects TRBV6-1 to TRBJ1-6; D gene uncertain. This CDR3 is built from 16 residues. Germline V CDR1 and CDR2: MNHNS, SASEGT. Between the trimmed V and J ends, which lost 4 bases and 0 bases, there was a span of 10 bases. Written as DNA, the CDR3 is TGTGCCAGCAGTGCAGACTCAAGCTCCTATAATTCACCCCTCCACTTT. Translated: CASSADSSSYNSPLHF.

This clone was seen just once. J is TRBJ1-1 and V is TRBV5-5; tentative D call: TRBD1 (5 bases). The CDR3 totals 14 residues. Trimming removed 3 bases from V and 0 bases from J, with 9 bases in between. From germline, CDR1 is SGHKS and CDR2 YYEKEE (reference sequence). Here the CDR3 reads CASSSRVMNTEAFF. DNA for the CDR3: TGTGCCAGCAGCTCCAGGGTCATGAACACTGAAGCTTTCTTT.

J is TRBJ2-7 and V is TRBV7-2; tentatively, D is TRBD2 (5 bases). CDR3 length: 11 residues. From germline, CDR1 is SGHTA and CDR2 FQGNSA. Trimming removed 6 bases from V and 5 bases from J, with 8 bases in between. The CDR3 bases are TGTGCCAGCAGAGTAGCGCACGAGCAGTACTTC. It yields the protein CASRVAHEQYF.

The rearrangement links TRBV4-2 to TRBJ1-6; D unclear. The CDR3 length is 17 residues. V lost 0 bases to trimming and J lost 4 bases, with 13 bases between them. Germline CDR1 and CDR2: LGHNA and YNFKEQ. The CDR3, as DNA: TGTGCCAGCAGCCAAGAGGCCGGGTCTGATTATAATTCACCCCTCCACTTT. This encodes CASSQEAGSDYNSPLHF.

V and J are TRBV28 and TRBJ1-2, with 7 bases matching TRBD1. This CDR3 region has 15 residues. CDR1 is MDHEN and CDR2 is SYDVKM in the germline V gene. V trimming: 6 bases; J trimming: 2 bases; junction bases outside the gene matches: 9. CDR3 sequence reads: CASRPQTGRNYGYTF. Written as DNA, the CDR3 is TGTGCCAGCAGACCCCAGACAGGGCGGAACTATGGCTACACCTTC.

The CDR3 spells CASSSLKDRVSGEQFF. CDR3 DNA sequence: TGTGCCAGCAGCTCGCTCAAGGACAGGGTGTCAGGTGAGCAGTTCTTC. This chain connects TRBV7-9 to TRBJ2-1; 8 nucleotides line up with TRBD1. The V gene end was trimmed by 4 bases and the J gene end by 9 bases; junction bases not matched to a gene: 14. Germline V gives CDR1 SEHNR, CDR2 FQNEAQ (reference sequence). This CDR3 has 16 residues. Variable domain in full (rest from reference TRBV7-9 and TRBJ2-1): DTGVSQNPRHKITKRGQNVTFRCDPISEHNRLYWYRQTLGQGPEFLTYFQNEAQLEKSRLLSDRFSAERPKGSFSTLEIQRTEQGDSAMYLCASSSLKDRVSGEQFFGPGTRLTVL.

The chain couples TRBV6-1 to TRBJ2-1; D possibly corresponds to TRBD2 (5 bases). V was clipped by 2 bases and J by 0 bases, with 11 bases between them. This CDR3 contains 16 residues. Germline CDR1 MNHNS, CDR2 SASEGT. The CDR3 sequence: CASSESASLSYNEQFF. The DNA of the CDR3 is TGTGCCAGCAGTGAATCGGCTAGCCTCTCCTACAATGAGCAGTTCTTC.

CDR3 protein: CASSVGQSTDTQYF. The CDR3 bases are TGTGCCAGCAGTGTGGGACAGAGCACAGATACGCAGTATTTT. V usage is TRBV6-4 and J usage is TRBJ2-3, with 7 nucleotides matching TRBD1. The CDR3 covers 14 residues. The junction had 1 base not matched to a gene; V was cut back by 4 bases and J by 0 bases. Germline V gene data show CDR1 as MRHNA and CDR2 as SNTAGT.

The chain uses TRBV7-2 and TRBJ2-7; possibly TRBD2 for D (6 bases). The ends were cut back, 9 bases at V and 3 bases at J, with 21 bases in the middle. There are 15 residues in the CDR3. Looked up from germline, CDR1 is SGHTA and CDR2 is FQGNSA. The CDR3 region has the DNA TGTGCCAGGGGGCGGGGAACCAAAGCTTACTACGAGCAGTACTTC. It specifies CARGRGTKAYYEQYF.

The V and J genes are TRBV14 and TRBJ1-1; D is unresolved. The V and J ends lost 0 bases and 0 bases respectively, with 14 bases between them. CDR3 length: 17 amino acids. The V gene's germline CDR1 is SGHDN and CDR2 FVKESK. The CDR3 sequence is CASSQDLSSGMNTEAFF. In DNA form, the CDR3 reads TGTGCCAGCAGCCAAGATTTAAGTTCGGGTATGAACACTGAAGCTTTCTTT.

CDR3 sequence: CASSWDRYNSPLHF. The CDR3 nucleotides are TGTGCCAGCAGCTGGGACAGATATAATTCACCCCTCCACTTT. The V gene is TRBV7-9, the J gene TRBJ1-6; 7 bases fit TRBD1. CDR3 length: 14 residues. The trim removed 4 bases at V and 4 bases at J, leaving 1 base unmatched. Germline CDR1 SEHNR, CDR2 FQNEAQ (reference sequence).

The chain links TRBV3-1 (or the pseudogene TRBV3-2) to TRBJ1-3; D not certain. The CDR3 has 15 amino acids. V lost 1 base and J lost 4, with 11 bases in between. Germline lookup yields CDR1 LGHDT and CDR2 YNNKEL (reference sequence). CDR3 coding DNA: TGTGCCAGCAGCCAAGTGGGTGGGTCAGGAAACACCATATATTTT. Protein sequence: CASSQVGGSGNTIYF.

This sequence joins TRBV29-1 and TRBJ2-7, with TRBD2 matching 8 bases. V shed 5 bases, J shed 3 bases, and the junction held 3 bases outside the gene matches. The CDR3 sequence is 12 residues long. Germline V gives CDR1 SQVTM, CDR2 ANQGSEA. Here the CDR3 reads CSVTSGSYEQYF. For the CDR3, the DNA is TGCAGCGTTACTAGCGGAAGCTACGAGCAGTACTTC.

The chain recombines TRBV5-1 with TRBJ2-7; TRBD1 matches at 8 bases. Germline V lookup: CDR1 SGHRS, CDR2 YFSETQ. This CDR3 has 15 residues. V was clipped by 2 bases and J by 0 bases; unmatched bases: 4. The CDR3: CASSLETGGSYEQYF. The CDR3 coding sequence is TGCGCCAGCAGCTTAGAAACAGGGGGCTCCTACGAGCAGTACTTC. Variable domain in full (rest from reference TRBV5-1 and TRBJ2-7): KAGVTQTPRYLIKTRGQQVTLSCSPISGHRSVSWYQQTPGQGLQFLFEYFSETQRNKGNFPGRFSGRQFSNSRSEMNVSTLELGDSALYLCASSLETGGSYEQYFGPGTRLTVT.

This chain uses TRBV27 with TRBJ2-1, with TRBD1 as a possible D gene (6 bases). V lost 3 bases and J lost 10, with 10 bases in between. The CDR3 loop spans 12 amino acids. Germline assignment: CDR1 MNHEY and CDR2 SMNVEV (reference sequence). This CDR3 is CASSFNQGEQFF. The CDR3 nucleotides are TGTGCCAGCAGTTTCAACCAGGGGGAGCAGTTCTTC.

CDR3 DNA: TGCGCCAGCAGCTTGGATGGCGGGGGAAGCACAGATACGCAGTATTTT. It encodes CASSLDGGGSTDTQYF. The V and J genes are TRBV5-1 and TRBJ2-3; 7 positions match TRBD2. Unmatched junction bases numbered 4, after V lost 0 bases and J lost 0 bases. CDR1 is SGHRS, CDR2 YFSETQ, per germline. This CDR3 comprises 16 residues.

V gene TRBV12-2 combines with J gene TRBJ2-3; the DNA was not used to check the table's D call, TRBD2. TRBV12-2 is described as a pseudogene. This CDR3 contains 12 residues. The DNA of the CDR3 is TGTGCAAGTCGTCACGGGGGGAATACGCAGTATTTT. This translates into CASRHGGNTQYF.

There are a few counts of this clone. The chain links TRBV6-5 to TRBJ1-1, with 9 nucleotides matching TRBD1. CDR3 length equals 15 residues. Germline CDR1 and CDR2: MNHEY and SVGAGI. V trimming: 5 bases; J trimming: 3 bases; junction bases outside the gene matches: 7. The CDR3: CASSPAGTGHTEAFF. CDR3 nucleotides: TGTGCCAGCAGTCCCGCCGGGACAGGGCACACTGAAGCTTTCTTT.

The gene calls are TRBV27 and TRBJ1-3, with unresolved D. Germline CDR1 reads MNHEY; CDR2 reads SMNVEV (reference sequence). This CDR3 region has 16 residues. Trimming shortened V by 4 bases and J by 0 bases, and 13 bases separated the two germline ends. The CDR3 coding sequence is TGTGCCAGCAGTTCGCATGGGGTCCCCTCTGGAAACACCATATATTTT. It translates to CASSSHGVPSGNTIYF.

The chain recombines TRBV5-5 with TRBJ1-5; tentative D call: TRBD1 (5 bases). The germline V and J ends were trimmed by 5 bases and 0 bases, with 15 bases remaining between them. Germline CDR1 is SGHKS and CDR2 is YYEKEE (reference sequence). The length of the CDR3 is 16 residues. CDR3 DNA sequence: TGTGCCAGCAGATGGGGGGACGGACCTAGCAATCAGCCCCAGCATTTT. This translates into CASRWGDGPSNQPQHF.

This sequence joins TRBV6-2 or TRBV6-3 and TRBJ2-5; 11 nucleotides align to TRBD2. Trimming at V came to 2 bases and at J to 5 bases, leaving 4 bases not matched to a gene. The CDR3 runs 15 residues. Germline lookup yields CDR1 MNHEY and CDR2 SVGEGT. For the CDR3, the DNA is TGTGCCAGCAGTTACACCACTAGCGGGAGTGAGACCCAGTACTTC. Its translation: CASSYTTSGSETQYF.

The rearrangement joins TRBV19 to TRBJ2-7, with D tentatively TRBD1 (5 bases). V was shortened by 0 bases and J by 3 bases, with 12 bases between the two germline ends. Germline CDR1 reads LNHDA; CDR2 reads SQIVND (reference sequence). The length of the CDR3 is 15 residues. The CDR3 sequence is CASSIDGAGYYEQYF. CDR3 DNA sequence: TGTGCCAGTAGTATAGATGGGGCAGGGTACTACGAGCAGTACTTC.

This rearrangement joins TRBV5-1 to TRBJ2-2; TRBD1 matches 10 bases. With 6 bases clipped from V and 1 base from J, the junction kept 3 bases outside the gene matches. The CDR3 consists of 15 residues. Germline V lookup: CDR1 SGHRS, CDR2 YFSETQ. This CDR3 is CASTDRGRNTGELFF. The CDR3 coding sequence is TGCGCCAGCACGGACAGGGGGAGGAACACCGGGGAGCTGTTTTTT.

The CDR3 nucleotides read TGTGCCAGCTCATTGGATGGAAACTCTGGAAACACCATATATTTT. It translates to CASSLDGNSGNTIYF. This chain joins TRBV18 and TRBJ1-3; D is undetermined. The CDR3 spans 15 residues. With 5 bases removed from V and 0 bases from J, the gap between germline ends came to 11 bases. In germline, CDR1 is KGHSH, CDR2 LQKENI. Full variable domain (remainder filled in from reference TRBV18 and TRBJ1-3): NAGVMQNPRHLVRRRGQEARLRCSPMKGHSHVYWYRQLPEEGLKFMVYLQKENIIDESGMPKERFSAEFPKEGPSILRIQQVVRGDSAAYFCASSLDGNSGNTIYFGEGSWLTVV.